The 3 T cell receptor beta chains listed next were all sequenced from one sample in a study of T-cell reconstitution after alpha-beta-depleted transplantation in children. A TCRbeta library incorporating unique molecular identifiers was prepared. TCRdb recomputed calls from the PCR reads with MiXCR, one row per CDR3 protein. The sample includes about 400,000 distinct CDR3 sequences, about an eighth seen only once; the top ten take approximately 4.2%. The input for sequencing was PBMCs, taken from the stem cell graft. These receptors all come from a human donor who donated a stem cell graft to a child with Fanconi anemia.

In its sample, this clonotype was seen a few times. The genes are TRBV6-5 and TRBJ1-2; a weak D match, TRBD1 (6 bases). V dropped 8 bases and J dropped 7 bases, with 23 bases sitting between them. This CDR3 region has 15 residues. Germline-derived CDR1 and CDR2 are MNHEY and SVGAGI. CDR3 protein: CASGSQSRGGPGYTF. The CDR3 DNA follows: TGTGCCAGCGGCAGCCAGAGTCGAGGGGGACCTGGCTACACCTTC.

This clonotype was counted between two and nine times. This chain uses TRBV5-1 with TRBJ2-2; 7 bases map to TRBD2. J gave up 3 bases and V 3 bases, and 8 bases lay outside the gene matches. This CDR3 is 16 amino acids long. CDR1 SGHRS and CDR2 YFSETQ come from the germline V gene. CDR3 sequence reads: CASSSSPAGYTGELFF. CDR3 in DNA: TGCGCCAGCAGCTCCTCTCCAGCGGGGTACACCGGGGAGCTGTTTTTT.

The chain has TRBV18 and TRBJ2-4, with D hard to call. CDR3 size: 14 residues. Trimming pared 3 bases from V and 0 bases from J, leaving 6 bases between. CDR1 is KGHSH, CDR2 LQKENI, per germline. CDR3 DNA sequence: TGTGCCAGCTCACCGGAAGGAGCCAAAAACATTCAGTACTTC. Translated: CASSPEGAKNIQYF.